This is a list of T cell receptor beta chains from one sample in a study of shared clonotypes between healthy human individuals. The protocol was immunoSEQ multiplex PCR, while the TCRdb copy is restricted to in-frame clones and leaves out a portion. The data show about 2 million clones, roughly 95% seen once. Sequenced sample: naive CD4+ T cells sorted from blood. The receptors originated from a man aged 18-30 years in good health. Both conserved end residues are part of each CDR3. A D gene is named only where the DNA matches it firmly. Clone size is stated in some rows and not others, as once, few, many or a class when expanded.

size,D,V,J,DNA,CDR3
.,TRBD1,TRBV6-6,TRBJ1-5,TGTGCCAGCAGTTACGGGCAGGGGGTAAATCAGCCCCAGCATTTT,CASSYGQGVNQPQHF
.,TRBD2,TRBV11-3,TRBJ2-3,TGTGCCAGCAGCCTCGGGCGGGGGGACACAGATACGCAGTATTTT,CASSLGRGDTDTQYF
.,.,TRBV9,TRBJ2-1,TGTGCCAGCAGCGTAAGTGCTATCAGGTGGCTACCGAGCTCCTACAATGAGCAGTTCTTC,CASSVSAIRWLPSSYNEQFF
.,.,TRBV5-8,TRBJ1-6,TGTGCCAGCAGCCCCACCGGGACACCTAATTCACCCCTCCACTTT,CASSPTGTPNSPLHF
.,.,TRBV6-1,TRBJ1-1,TGTGCCAGCTTCGACAGTCCCTTCATGAACACTGAAGCTTTCTTT,CASFDSPFMNTEAFF
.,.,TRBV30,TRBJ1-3,TGTGCCTGGAGTATAGGGGATCATGGAAACACCATATATTTT,CAWSIGDHGNTIYF
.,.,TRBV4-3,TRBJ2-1,TGCGCCAGCAGCCAAGAGAGAGTATTTGGGCAGTTCTTC,CASSQERVFGQFF
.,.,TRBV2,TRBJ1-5,TGTGCCAGCAGTGAAGCGGGGGTAGGCAATCAGCCCCAGCATTTT,CASSEAGVGNQPQHF
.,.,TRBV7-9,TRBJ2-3,TGTGCCAGCACCAAACTAAGTGCAGATACGCAGTATTTT,CASTKLSADTQYF
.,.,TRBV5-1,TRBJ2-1,TGCGCCAGCAGCTTGGCCGGGACGAGCTCCTACAATGAGCAGTTCTTC,CASSLAGTSSYNEQFF
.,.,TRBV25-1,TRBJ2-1,TGTGCCAGTAGTGACTCCGCAGTTGAGCAGTTCTTC,CASSDSAVEQFF
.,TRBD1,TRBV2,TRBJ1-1,TGTGCCAGCAGTTTTAAGGGACAGGGGATAACAGCTTTCTTT,CASSFKGQGITAFF
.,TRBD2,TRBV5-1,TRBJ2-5,TGCGCCAGCAGCTTGGGGCTAGCGGCCACGCAAGAGACCCAGTACTTC,CASSLGLAATQETQYF
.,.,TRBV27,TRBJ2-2,TGTGCCAGCAAAAATAGAAACACCGGGGAGCTGTTTTTT,CASKNRNTGELFF
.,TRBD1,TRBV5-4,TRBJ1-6,TGTGCCAGCAGCTATCGAACAGGGGTTAATTCACCCCTCCACTTT,CASSYRTGVNSPLHF
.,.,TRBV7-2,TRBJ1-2,TGTGCCAGCAGCTTAGTCAAGGGTCCCTATGGCTACACCTTC,CASSLVKGPYGYTF
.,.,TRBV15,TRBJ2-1,TGTGCCACCAGCGGGGGGATTATCTACAATGAGCAGTTCTTC,CATSGGIIYNEQFF
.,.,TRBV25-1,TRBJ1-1,TGTGCCAGCAGTGACACCGACAGAGGCGGGATGAACACTGAAGCTTTCTTT,CASSDTDRGGMNTEAFF
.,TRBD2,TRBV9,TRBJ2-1,TGTGCCAGCAGCCCCGGCGGGGGGGCAACTTTTGCCTACAATGAGCAGTTCTTC,CASSPGGGATFAYNEQFF
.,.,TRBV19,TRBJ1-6,TGTGCCAGTAGTAGGACACATAGCTCCTATAATTCACCCCTCCACTTT,CASSRTHSSYNSPLHF
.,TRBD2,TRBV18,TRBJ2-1,TGTGCCAGCGCCCAGCGGGAGAATTTCAATGAGCAGTTCTTC,CASAQRENFNEQFF
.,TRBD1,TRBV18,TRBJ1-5,TGTGCCAGCTCACCGCAGGAGGAACAGGGGGCGCGGCCCCAGCATTTT,CASSPQEEQGARPQHF
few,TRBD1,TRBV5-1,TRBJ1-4,TGCGCCAGCAGGGCTACAGGGGGCAACGAAAAACTGTTTTTT,CASRATGGNEKLFF
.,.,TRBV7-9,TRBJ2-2,TGTGCCAGCAGCTTAGGCAGGTCCTACACCGGGGAGCTGTTTTTT,CASSLGRSYTGELFF
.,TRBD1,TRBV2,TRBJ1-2,TGTGCCAGCAACGGACAGGGGGCGGGCGGCTACACCTTC,CASNGQGAGGYTF
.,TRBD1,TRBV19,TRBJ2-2,TGTGCCAGTAGTACCGACAGGGCCACCGGGGAGCTGTTTTTT,CASSTDRATGELFF
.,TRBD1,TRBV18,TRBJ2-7,TGTGCCAGCTCACCAGCGGGACAGGGGGCCGCCTACGAGCAGTACTTC,CASSPAGQGAAYEQYF
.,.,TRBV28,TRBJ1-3,TGTGCCAGCAGTCCTCAGCCGCGAGGCACCATATATTTT,CASSPQPRGTIYF
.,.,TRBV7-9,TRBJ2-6,TGTGCCAGCAGCTTAGCAGGGGGAGGGGCCAACGTCCTGACTTTC,CASSLAGGGANVLTF
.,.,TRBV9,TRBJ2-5,TGTGCCAGCAGCCCTCAGGGATTCCAAGAGACCCAGTACTTC,CASSPQGFQETQYF
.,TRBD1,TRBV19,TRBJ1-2,TGTGCCAGTAGAGGGGGCAACACTAACTATGGCTACACCTTC,CASRGGNTNYGYTF
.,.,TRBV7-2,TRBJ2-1,TGTGCCAGCAGCCCTCGAGTAGGGGAGCAGTTCTTC,CASSPRVGEQFF
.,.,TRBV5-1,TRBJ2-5,TGCGCCAGCAGCGGGGGCGGCGAGACCCAGTACTTC,CASSGGGETQYF
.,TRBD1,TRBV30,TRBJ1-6,TGTGCCTGGAGGCCGTTCGGGACAGATAATTCACCCCTCCACTTT,CAWRPFGTDNSPLHF
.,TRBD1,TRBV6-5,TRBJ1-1,TGTGCCAGCAGTTACAGGGGACAGGGTACCACTGAAGCTTTCTTT,CASSYRGQGTTEAFF
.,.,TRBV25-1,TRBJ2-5,TGTGCCAGCAGTGAGACGACAGAGTACCAAGAGACCCAGTACTTC,CASSETTEYQETQYF